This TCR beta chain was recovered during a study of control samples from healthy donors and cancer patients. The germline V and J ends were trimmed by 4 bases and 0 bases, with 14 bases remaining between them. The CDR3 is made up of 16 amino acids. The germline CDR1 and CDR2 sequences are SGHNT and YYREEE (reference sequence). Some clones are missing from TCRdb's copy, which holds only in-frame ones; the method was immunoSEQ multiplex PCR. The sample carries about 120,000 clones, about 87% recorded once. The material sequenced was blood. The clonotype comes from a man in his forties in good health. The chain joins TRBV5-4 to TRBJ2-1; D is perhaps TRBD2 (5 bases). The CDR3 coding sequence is TGTGCCAGCAGCCGTGAGGGCACACGCTCCTACAATGAGCAGTTCTTC. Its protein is CASSREGTRSYNEQFF. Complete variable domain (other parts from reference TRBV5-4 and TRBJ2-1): ETGVTQSPTHLIKTRGQQVTLRCSSQSGHNTVSWYQQALGQGPQFIFQYYREEENGRGNFPPRFSGLQFPNYSSELNVNALELDDSALYLCASSREGTRSYNEQFFGPGTRLTVL.